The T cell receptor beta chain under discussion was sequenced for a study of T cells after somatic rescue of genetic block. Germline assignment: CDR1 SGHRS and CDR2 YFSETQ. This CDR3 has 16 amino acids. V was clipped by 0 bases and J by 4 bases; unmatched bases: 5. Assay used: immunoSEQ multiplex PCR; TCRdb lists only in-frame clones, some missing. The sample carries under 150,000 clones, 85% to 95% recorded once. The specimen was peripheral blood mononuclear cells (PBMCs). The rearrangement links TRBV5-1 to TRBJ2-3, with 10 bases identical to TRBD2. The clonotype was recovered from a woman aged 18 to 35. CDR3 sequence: CASSLGLAGGSDTQYF. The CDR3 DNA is TGCGCCAGCAGCTTGGGACTAGCGGGTGGGTCAGATACGCAGTATTTT.